The rows below give T cell receptor beta chains drawn from one sample of a study of vaccination and CD4 T cells after COVID-19. Their recognized antigens are unknown. TCRdb independently ran MiXCR on the PCR reads; one entry per CDR3 protein. This table holds several thousand distinct CDR3 sequences, about 37% found once. Sequencing input: CD4+ T cells from blood, cultured in vitro. These TCRs come from a human donor in good health. Both conserved end residues are part of each CDR3. Each record gives: D gene, clone size, V gene, J gene, CDR3 DNA, CDR3 protein. D genes are given only for firm matches. Only some rows state a clone size, as once, few, many or a class for expanded clones.

d_call: TRBD2; clone_size: few; v_call: TRBV20-1; j_call: TRBJ2-1; cdr3_nt: TGCAGTGCTCCGATCAGCGGGAGATTCCATGAGCAGTTCTTC; cdr3_aa: CSAPISGRFHEQFF
d_call: -; clone_size: once; v_call: TRBV7-2; j_call: TRBJ1-6; cdr3_nt: TGTGCCAGCAGGCCCGAGCTCGGGGGATGGTCACTCCTCCACTTT; cdr3_aa: CASRPELGGWSLLHF
d_call: -; clone_size: few; v_call: TRBV7-2; j_call: TRBJ2-2; cdr3_nt: TGTGCCAGCAGCTTCCAGGGGCTAGCGAACACCGGGGAGCTGTTTTTT; cdr3_aa: CASSFQGLANTGELFF
d_call: TRBD2; clone_size: -; v_call: TRBV4-2; j_call: TRBJ2-5; cdr3_nt: TGTGCCAGCAGCCAAGACCTAGCGGGAGAGACCCAGTACTTC; cdr3_aa: CASSQDLAGETQYF
d_call: TRBD1; clone_size: -; v_call: TRBV5-5; j_call: TRBJ1-6; cdr3_nt: TGTGCCAGCAGCCTAGACAGGGCTCCACCCCTCCACTTT; cdr3_aa: CASSLDRAPPLHF
d_call: -; clone_size: few; v_call: TRBV28; j_call: TRBJ2-2; cdr3_nt: TGTGCCAGTCTGGCAGGTTCTTTGAACACCGGGGAGCTGTTTTTT; cdr3_aa: CASLAGSLNTGELFF
d_call: -; clone_size: -; v_call: TRBV4-3; j_call: TRBJ2-7; cdr3_nt: TGCGCCAGCAGCCAAGATACGTCCGGTAGTGGCTTCTACGAGCAGTACTTC; cdr3_aa: CASSQDTSGSGFYEQYF
d_call: TRBD1; clone_size: -; v_call: TRBV30; j_call: TRBJ2-5; cdr3_nt: TGTGCCTGGAGAACCGGGACAGCTAAAGAGACCCAGTACTTC; cdr3_aa: CAWRTGTAKETQYF
d_call: -; clone_size: once; v_call: TRBV27; j_call: TRBJ1-3; cdr3_nt: TGTGCCAGCAGTTTAAGGAGACCTTCTGGAAACACCATATATTTT; cdr3_aa: CASSLRRPSGNTIYF
d_call: TRBD1; clone_size: -; v_call: TRBV20-1; j_call: TRBJ1-1; cdr3_nt: TGCAGTGCTAGTTCAGACAGGGTGGTCACTGAAGCTTTCTTT; cdr3_aa: CSASSDRVVTEAFF